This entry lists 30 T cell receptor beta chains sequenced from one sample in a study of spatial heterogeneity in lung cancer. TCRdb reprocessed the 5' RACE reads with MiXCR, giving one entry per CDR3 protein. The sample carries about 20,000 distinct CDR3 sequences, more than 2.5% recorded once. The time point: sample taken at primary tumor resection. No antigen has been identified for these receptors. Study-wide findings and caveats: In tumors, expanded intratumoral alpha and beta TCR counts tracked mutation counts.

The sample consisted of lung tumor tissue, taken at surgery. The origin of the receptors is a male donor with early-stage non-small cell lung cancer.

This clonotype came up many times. The CDR3 coding sequence is TGTGCCAGCAGGCCATCGTCTTGGGGGGTGAACACTGAAGCTTTCTTT. Its protein is CASRPSSWGVNTEAFF. The V and J genes are TRBV28 and TRBJ1-1; tentative D call: TRBD1 (5 bases). The V and J ends lost 6 bases and 0 bases respectively, with 17 bases between them. The germline V gene has CDR1 MDHEN and CDR2 SYDVKM. The length of the CDR3 is 16 residues. Combining the CDR3 with reference TRBV28 and TRBJ1-1 gives the whole variable domain DVKVTQSSRYLVKRTGEKVFLECVQDMDHENMFWYRQDPGLGLRLIYFSYDVKMKEKGDIPEGYSVSREKKERFSLILESASTNQTSMYLCASRPSSWGVNTEAFFGQGTRLTVV.

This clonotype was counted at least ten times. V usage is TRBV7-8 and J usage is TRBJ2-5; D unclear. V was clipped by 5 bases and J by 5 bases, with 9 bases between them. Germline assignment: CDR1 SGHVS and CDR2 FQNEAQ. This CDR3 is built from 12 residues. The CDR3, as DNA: TGTGCCAGCAGCCGCCCGAGGGAGACCCAGTACTTC. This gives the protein CASSRPRETQYF.

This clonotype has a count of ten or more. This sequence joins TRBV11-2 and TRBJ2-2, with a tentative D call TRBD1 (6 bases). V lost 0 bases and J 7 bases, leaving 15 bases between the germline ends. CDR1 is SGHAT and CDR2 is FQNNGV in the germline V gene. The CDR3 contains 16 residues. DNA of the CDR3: TGTGCCAGCAGCTTAGATGCGACGGGACACATCGGGGAGCTGTTTTTT. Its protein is CASSLDATGHIGELFF.

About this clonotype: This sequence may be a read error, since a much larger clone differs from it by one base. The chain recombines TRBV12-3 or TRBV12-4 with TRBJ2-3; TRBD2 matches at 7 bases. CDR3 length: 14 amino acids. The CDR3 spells CASSLAAGRDMQYF. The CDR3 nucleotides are TGTGCCAGCAGTTTAGCCGCGGGGAGGGATATGCAGTATTTT.

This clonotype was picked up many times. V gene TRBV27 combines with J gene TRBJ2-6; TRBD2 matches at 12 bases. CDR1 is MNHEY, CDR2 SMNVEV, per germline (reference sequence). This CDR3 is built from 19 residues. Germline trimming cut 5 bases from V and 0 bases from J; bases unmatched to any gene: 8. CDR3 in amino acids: CASSALAGGLPSGANVLTF. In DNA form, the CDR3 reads TGTGCCAGCAGTGCTCTAGCGGGAGGGCTCCCCTCTGGGGCCAACGTCCTGACTTTC.

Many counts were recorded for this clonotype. In nucleotides, the CDR3 is TGCGCCAGCAGCCGCGGGCCAGCGGAGCATCAAGAGACCCAGTACTTC. Its translation is CASSRGPAEHQETQYF. The V call is TRBV5-1, the J call TRBJ2-5, with D perhaps TRBD2 (5 bases). Trimming left V 4 bases short and J 2 bases short, with 18 bases between. Per germline, CDR1 SGHRS and CDR2 YFSETQ. There are 16 residues in the CDR3.

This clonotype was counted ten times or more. The CDR3 protein is CASSQGTDSPLHF. The CDR3 DNA sequence: TGTGCCAGCAGCCAGGGGACAGACTCACCCCTCCACTTT. V gene TRBV7-9 combines with J gene TRBJ1-6; 7 nucleotides line up with TRBD1. Germline loops: CDR1 SEHNR, CDR2 FQNEAQ (reference sequence). The trim removed 5 bases at V and 10 bases at J, leaving 5 bases unmatched. The CDR3 loop spans 13 amino acids.

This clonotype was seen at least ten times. The CDR3 sequence is CATSDPKTSGRGIGSYNEQFF. Written as DNA, the CDR3 is TGTGCCACCAGTGATCCTAAGACTAGCGGGAGGGGGATAGGATCCTACAATGAGCAGTTCTTC. The V and J genes are TRBV24-1 and TRBJ2-1; 14 bases agree with TRBD2. V was clipped by 3 bases and J by 1 base; unmatched bases: 13. Germline V gene data show CDR1 as KGHDR and CDR2 as SFDVKD. There are 21 residues in the CDR3.

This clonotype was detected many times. CDR3 in amino acids: CASSLVQGVYEQYF. Here the CDR3 DNA reads TGTGCCAGCAGCTTAGTACAGGGCGTGTACGAGCAGTACTTC. The chain recombines TRBV7-9 with TRBJ2-7; possibly TRBD1 for D (6 bases). The CDR3 is made up of 14 amino acids. The V gene lost 1 base and the J gene lost 4 bases, with 11 bases spanning the gap. Germline loops: CDR1 SEHNR, CDR2 FQNEAQ (reference sequence).

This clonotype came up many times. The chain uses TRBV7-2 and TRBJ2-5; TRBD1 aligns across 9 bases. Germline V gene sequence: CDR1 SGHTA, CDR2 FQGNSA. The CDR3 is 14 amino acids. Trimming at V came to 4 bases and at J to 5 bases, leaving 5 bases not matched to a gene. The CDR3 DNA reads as TGTGCCAGCAGCTGGGACAGGGAGGTGGAGACCCAGTACTTC. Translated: CASSWDREVETQYF. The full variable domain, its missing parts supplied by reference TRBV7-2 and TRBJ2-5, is GAGVSQSPSNKVTEKGKDVELRCDPISGHTALYWYRQSLGQGLEFLIYFQGNSAPDKSGLPSDRFSAERTGGSVSTLTIQRTQQEDSAVYLCASSWDREVETQYFGPGTRLLVL.

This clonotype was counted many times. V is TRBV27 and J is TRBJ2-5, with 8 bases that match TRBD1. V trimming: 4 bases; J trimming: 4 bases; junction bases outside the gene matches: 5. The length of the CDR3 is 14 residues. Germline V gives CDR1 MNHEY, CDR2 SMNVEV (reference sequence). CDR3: CASSYDRGVETQYF. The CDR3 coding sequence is TGTGCCAGCAGTTATGACAGGGGAGTAGAGACCCAGTACTTC.

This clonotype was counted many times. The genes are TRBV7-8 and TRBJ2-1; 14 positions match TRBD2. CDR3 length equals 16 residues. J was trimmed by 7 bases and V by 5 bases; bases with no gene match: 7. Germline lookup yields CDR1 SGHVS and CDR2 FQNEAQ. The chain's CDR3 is CASSPRTSGGPNEQFF. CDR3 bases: TGTGCCAGCAGCCCTAGGACTAGCGGGGGGCCTAATGAGCAGTTCTTC. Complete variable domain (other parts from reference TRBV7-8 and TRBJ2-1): GAGVSQSPRYKVAKRGQDVALRCDPISGHVSLFWYQQALGQGPEFLTYFQNEAQLDKSGLPSDRFFAERPEGSVSTLKIQRTQQEDSAVYLCASSPRTSGGPNEQFFGPGTRLTVL.

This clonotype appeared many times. The CDR3 sequence: CASSQPAGYNSPLHF. CDR3 DNA: TGTGCCAGCAGCCAACCTGCCGGGTATAATTCACCCCTCCACTTT. The chain carries TRBV4-2 and TRBJ1-6; D not certain. Trimming took 2 bases from V and 4 from J, leaving 9 bases between them. Germline CDR1 is LGHNA and CDR2 is YNFKEQ. CDR3 length equals 15 residues.

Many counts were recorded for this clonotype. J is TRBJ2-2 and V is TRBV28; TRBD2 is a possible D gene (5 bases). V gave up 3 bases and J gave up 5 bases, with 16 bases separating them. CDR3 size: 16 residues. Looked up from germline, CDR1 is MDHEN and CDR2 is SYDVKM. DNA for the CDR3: TGTGCCAGCAGTTTGGGTCTACAAGGAGGTACCGGGGAGCTGTTTTTT. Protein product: CASSLGLQGGTGELFF.

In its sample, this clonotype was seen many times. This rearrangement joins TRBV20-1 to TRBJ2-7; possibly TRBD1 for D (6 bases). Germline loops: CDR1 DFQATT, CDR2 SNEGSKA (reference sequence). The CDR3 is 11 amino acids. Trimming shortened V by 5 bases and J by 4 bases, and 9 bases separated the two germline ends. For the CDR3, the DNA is TGCAGTGCTTTACAGGGTTACGAGCAGTACTTC. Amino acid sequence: CSALQGYEQYF.

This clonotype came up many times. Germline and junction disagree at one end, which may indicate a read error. This CDR3 reads CASGSRQGPNSGELFF. The CDR3 coding sequence is TGTGCCAGCGGATCCCGACAGGGCCCAAACAGCGGGGAGCTGTTTTTT. The J gene is TRBJ2-2, the V gene TRBV6-5, with TRBD1 identical over 7 bases. The CDR3 sequence is 16 residues long. The germline V gene has CDR1 MNHEY and CDR2 SVGAGI.

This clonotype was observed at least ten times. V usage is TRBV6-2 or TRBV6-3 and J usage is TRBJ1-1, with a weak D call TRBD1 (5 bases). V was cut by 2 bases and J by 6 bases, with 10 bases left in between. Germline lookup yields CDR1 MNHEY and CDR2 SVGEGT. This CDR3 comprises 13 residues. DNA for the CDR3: TGTGCCAGCAGTTACGGTCCGGGGGCTGAAGCTTTCTTT. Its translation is CASSYGPGAEAFF.

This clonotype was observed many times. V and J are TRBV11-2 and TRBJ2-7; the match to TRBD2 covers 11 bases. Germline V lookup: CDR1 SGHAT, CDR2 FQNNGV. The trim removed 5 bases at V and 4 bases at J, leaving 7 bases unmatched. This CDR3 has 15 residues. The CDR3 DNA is TGTGCCAGCAGCCCTACACTAGCGGGAGATTACGAGCAGTACTTC. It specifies CASSPTLAGDYEQYF.

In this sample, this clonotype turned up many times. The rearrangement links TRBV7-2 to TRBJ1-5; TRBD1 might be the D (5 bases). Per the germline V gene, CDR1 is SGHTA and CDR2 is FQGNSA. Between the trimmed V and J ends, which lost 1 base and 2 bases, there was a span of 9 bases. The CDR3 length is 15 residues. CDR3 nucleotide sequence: TGTGCCAGCAGCTTAGTTGGGGGAGGCAATCAGCCCCAGCATTTT. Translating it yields CASSLVGGGNQPQHF.

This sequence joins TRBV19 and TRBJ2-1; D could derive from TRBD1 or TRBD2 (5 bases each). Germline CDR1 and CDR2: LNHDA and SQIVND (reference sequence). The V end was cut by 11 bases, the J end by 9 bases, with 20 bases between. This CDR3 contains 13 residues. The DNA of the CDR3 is TGTGCCTCGGACTCCCCCACTGGGGGTGAGCAGTTCTTC. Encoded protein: CASDSPTGGEQFF.

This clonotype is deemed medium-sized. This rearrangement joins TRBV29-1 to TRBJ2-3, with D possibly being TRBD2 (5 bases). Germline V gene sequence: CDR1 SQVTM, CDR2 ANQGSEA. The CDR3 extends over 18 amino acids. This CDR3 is CSYFASTSGKRGTDTQYF. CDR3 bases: TGCAGTTATTTCGCCTCAACTTCAGGAAAGAGGGGCACAGATACGCAGTATTTT.

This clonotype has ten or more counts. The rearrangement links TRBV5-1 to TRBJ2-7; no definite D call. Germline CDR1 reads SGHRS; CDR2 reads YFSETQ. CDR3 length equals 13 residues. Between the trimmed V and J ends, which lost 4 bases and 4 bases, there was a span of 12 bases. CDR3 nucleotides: TGCGCCAGCAGCGAAGGGCTGGGTTACGAGCAGTACTTC. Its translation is CASSEGLGYEQYF. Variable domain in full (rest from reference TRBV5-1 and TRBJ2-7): KAGVTQTPRYLIKTRGQQVTLSCSPISGHRSVSWYQQTPGQGLQFLFEYFSETQRNKGNFPGRFSGRQFSNSRSEMNVSTLELGDSALYLCASSEGLGYEQYFGPGTRLTVT.

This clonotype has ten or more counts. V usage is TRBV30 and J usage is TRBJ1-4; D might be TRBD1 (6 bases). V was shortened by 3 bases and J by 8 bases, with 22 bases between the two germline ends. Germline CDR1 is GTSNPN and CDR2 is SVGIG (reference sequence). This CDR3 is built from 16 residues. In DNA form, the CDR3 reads TGTGCCTGGAGCTCGGGACACAGAGTGGTCGGCGAAAAACTGTTTTTT. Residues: CAWSSGHRVVGEKLFF.

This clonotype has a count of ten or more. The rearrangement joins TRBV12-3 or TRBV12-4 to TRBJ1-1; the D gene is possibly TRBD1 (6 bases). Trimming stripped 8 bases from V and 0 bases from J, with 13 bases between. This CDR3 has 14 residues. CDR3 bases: TGTGCCAGCCGGATAACAGGGCTGAACACTGAAGCTTTCTTT. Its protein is CASRITGLNTEAFF.

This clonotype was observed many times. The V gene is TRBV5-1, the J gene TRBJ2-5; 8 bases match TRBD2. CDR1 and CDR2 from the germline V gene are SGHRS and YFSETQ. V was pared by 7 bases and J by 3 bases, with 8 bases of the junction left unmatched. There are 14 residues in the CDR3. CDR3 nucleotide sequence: TGCGCCAGCTGTGACGGGAGGGCTGAAGAGACCCAGTACTTC. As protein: CASCDGRAEETQYF. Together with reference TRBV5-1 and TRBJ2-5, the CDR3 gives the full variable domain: KAGVTQTPRYLIKTRGQQVTLSCSPISGHRSVSWYQQTPGQGLQFLFEYFSETQRNKGNFPGRFSGRQFSNSRSEMNVSTLELGDSALYLCASCDGRAEETQYFGPGTRLLVL.

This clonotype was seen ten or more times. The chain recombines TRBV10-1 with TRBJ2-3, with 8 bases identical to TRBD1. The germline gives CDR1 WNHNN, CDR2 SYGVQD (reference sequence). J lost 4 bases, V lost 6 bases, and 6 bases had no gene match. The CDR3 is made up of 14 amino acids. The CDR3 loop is CASSLDRGADTQYF. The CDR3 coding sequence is TGCGCCAGCAGCTTAGACAGGGGTGCAGATACGCAGTATTTT.

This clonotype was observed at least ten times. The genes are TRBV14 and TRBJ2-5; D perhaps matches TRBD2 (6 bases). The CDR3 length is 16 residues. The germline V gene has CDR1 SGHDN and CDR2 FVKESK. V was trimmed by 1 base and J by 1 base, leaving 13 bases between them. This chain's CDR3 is CASSQGMGGTQETQYF. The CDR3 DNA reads TGTGCCAGCAGCCAAGGAATGGGCGGGACCCAAGAGACCCAGTACTTC.

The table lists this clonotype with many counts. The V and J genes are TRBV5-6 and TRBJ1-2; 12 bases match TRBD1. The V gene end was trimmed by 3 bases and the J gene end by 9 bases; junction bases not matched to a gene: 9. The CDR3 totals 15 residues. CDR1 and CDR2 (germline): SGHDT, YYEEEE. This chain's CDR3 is CASSWGQGAYGSYTF. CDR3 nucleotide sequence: TGTGCCAGCAGCTGGGGACAGGGGGCTTACGGTAGCTACACCTTC.

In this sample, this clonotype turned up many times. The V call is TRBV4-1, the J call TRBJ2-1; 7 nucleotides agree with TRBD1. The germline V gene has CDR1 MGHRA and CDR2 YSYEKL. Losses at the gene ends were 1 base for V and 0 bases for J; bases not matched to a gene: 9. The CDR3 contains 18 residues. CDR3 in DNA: TGCGCCAGCAGCCAAGCTGGGACAGTCTTTAGCTCCTACAATGAGCAGTTCTTC. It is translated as CASSQAGTVFSSYNEQFF.

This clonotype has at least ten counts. The CDR3: CASTLGATQRTGELFF. The CDR3 region has the DNA TGTGCCAGCACCCTGGGGGCAACGCAACGTACCGGGGAGCTGTTTTTT. The chain joins TRBV7-9 to TRBJ2-2; D possibly corresponds to TRBD1 (6 bases). Between the trimmed V and J ends, which lost 7 bases and 5 bases, there was a span of 20 bases. The germline gives CDR1 SEHNR, CDR2 FQNEAQ (reference sequence). CDR3 length equals 16 residues.